Listed below are T cell receptor beta chains from one sample, sequenced in a study of blood T cell repertoires in COVID-19. Sequenced by immunoSEQ multiplex PCR; TCRdb stores in-frame clones only, minus some. The repertoire holds about 44,000 clones, with approximately 81% as singletons. Sequenced: peripheral blood. These receptors came from a woman between 65 and 79 years old with acute or convalescent COVID-19. CDR3s include the opening cysteine and the closing phenylalanine or tryptophan. A D gene is named only where the DNA matches it firmly. Clone size is not always given. Where it is, it says once, few, many or a class for expanded clones.

d_call	v_call	j_call	clone_size	cdr3_nt	cdr3_aa
TRBD1	TRBV10-1	TRBJ1-1	.	TGCGCCACCCACAGGGGAAAATTTGAAGGCACTGAAGCTTTCTTT	CATHRGKFEGTEAFF
TRBD2	TRBV7-8	TRBJ2-4	.	TGTGCCAGCAGCTTAGATATAGCGGGTTTAAACATTCAGTACTTC	CASSLDIAGLNIQYF
.	TRBV28	TRBJ2-1	.	TGTGCCAGCAGTCCCCCAAAACTGGAGCAGTTCTTC	CASSPPKLEQFF
TRBD2	TRBV14	TRBJ2-7	.	TGTGCCAGCAGCCAGCTTCCTCGGACTAGCTGGGACTACGAGCAGTACTTC	CASSQLPRTSWDYEQYF
.	TRBV4-2	TRBJ2-1	.	TGTGCCAGCAGCTCCCGACTAGGGACGGGTGAGCAGTTCTTC	CASSSRLGTGEQFF
TRBD2	TRBV11-2	TRBJ2-2	medium-sized	TGTGCCAGCAGCTTAGTCGACGACGGGAGGACCACCGGGGAGCTGTTTTTT	CASSLVDDGRTTGELFF
.	TRBV27	TRBJ1-4	.	TGTGCCAGCAGTTCCTCCCCCGGCTCCAACAGGGAAAAACTGTTTTTT	CASSSSPGSNREKLFF
.	TRBV6-2/TRBV6-3	TRBJ1-2	.	TGTGCCAGCAGCACGACAGCTAACTATGGCTACACCTTC	CASSTTANYGYTF
.	TRBV10-1	TRBJ2-1	.	TGCGCCAGCAGTGAAGCACTAGTCAATGAGCAGTTCTTC	CASSEALVNEQFF
TRBD1	TRBV15	TRBJ2-5	.	TGTGCCACCAGCAGACCGACAGGGGGCGCGGAGACCCAGTACTTC	CATSRPTGGAETQYF
TRBD1	TRBV5-8	TRBJ1-1	.	TGTGCCAACCGGGACAGGGTGACTGAAGCTTTCTTT	CANRDRVTEAFF
TRBD1	TRBV5-1	TRBJ1-2	.	TGCGCCAGCAGCTCGGGACAGGGACTCAAACCGGGTCATGGCTACACCTTC	CASSSGQGLKPGHGYTF
TRBD2	TRBV9	TRBJ2-7	.	TGTGCCAGCAGCATAGCTAGCGGAGTGCTATACGAGCAGTACTTC	CASSIASGVLYEQYF
.	TRBV7-2	TRBJ2-3	.	TGTGCCAGCAGCTTAAGCGCAGGGGGCACAGATACGCAGTATTTT	CASSLSAGGTDTQYF
TRBD2	TRBV11-3	TRBJ2-1	.	TGTGCCAGCAGCTGGGGGACTAGCGGGTCCCTCCTGAGCTCCTACAATGAGCAGTTCTTC	CASSWGTSGSLLSSYNEQFF
TRBD2	TRBV7-9	TRBJ2-3	few	TGTGCCAGCAGCGGGGGTAGCGGGAACACAGATACGCAGTATTTT	CASSGGSGNTDTQYF
.	TRBV28	TRBJ1-5	.	TGTGCCAGCAAGTCGGACACCCATAGCAATCAGCCCCAGCATTTT	CASKSDTHSNQPQHF
.	TRBV6-5	TRBJ1-1	once	TGTGCCAGCAGTTCCGTACTCCGAGCCAACACTGAAGCTTTCTTT	CASSSVLRANTEAFF
.	TRBV11-3	TRBJ1-1	.	TGTGCCAGCAGCTTAGAAGGGCAGGGTAACACTGAAGCTTTCTTT	CASSLEGQGNTEAFF
.	TRBV2	TRBJ1-5	.	TGTGCCAGCAGTGAAGAATCACAGCCCCAGCATTTT	CASSEESQPQHF
.	TRBV11-3	TRBJ1-1	.	TGTGCCAGCAGCTTAGGTGGCGAAGCTTTCTTT	CASSLGGEAFF
TRBD2	TRBV9	TRBJ2-3	.	TGTGCCAGCAGCCAAGGCTCGGGACTAGCGGGATCAGATACGCAGTATTTT	CASSQGSGLAGSDTQYF
TRBD2	TRBV30	TRBJ2-7	.	TGTGCCTGGAGTGTTCGAGCGGGGAGATCCTACTCCTACGAGCAGTACTTC	CAWSVRAGRSYSYEQYF
.	TRBV19	TRBJ1-2	.	TGTGCCAGTACAGGTCAGGTGGGCGGCTACACCTTC	CASTGQVGGYTF
.	TRBV2	TRBJ1-1	.	TGTGCCAGCAGTGAAGCGCAGGGTGGTGAAGCTTTCTTT	CASSEAQGGEAFF
TRBD2	TRBV5-4	TRBJ2-2	.	TGTGCCAGCAGCCCCGATCCCTTTATAGCGGGAGGGCCCCGCGCCGGGGAGCTGTTTTTT	CASSPDPFIAGGPRAGELFF
TRBD1	TRBV2	TRBJ2-2	.	TGTGCCAGCCGCGGACAGGCGGTTCATGCCGGGGAGCTGTTTTTT	CASRGQAVHAGELFF
TRBD2	TRBV12-3/TRBV12-4	TRBJ2-3	.	TGTGCCAGTACTAGCGTTAGAGATACGCAGTATTTT	CASTSVRDTQYF
.	TRBV7-9	TRBJ2-1	few	TGTGCCAGTGGGAGAGGAGGCCTCGTTGGGAATGAGCAGTTCTTC	CASGRGGLVGNEQFF
.	TRBV24-1	TRBJ2-5	.	TGTGCCACTTCGCCAGGAAGGACAGTAAACCAAGAGACCCAGTACTTC	CATSPGRTVNQETQYF
.	TRBV30	TRBJ2-5	.	TGTGCCTGGAGTGACTGGGCAGGGGCGGACGAGACCCAGTACTTC	CAWSDWAGADETQYF
.	TRBV21-1	TRBJ1-2	.	TGTGCCAGCAGCAATAAGCCACCAGTGATTTGCCGGGACAGGGTTACTCTCGCCAGCTATGGCTACACCTTC	CASSNKPPVICRDRVTLASYGYTF
.	TRBV7-2	TRBJ1-1	.	TGTGCCAGCAGCTTAAGGGGTTCAACTGAAGCTTTCTTT	CASSLRGSTEAFF
TRBD2	TRBV18	TRBJ2-3	.	TGTGCCAGCTCACCACCCGGACTAGCGGTTACTAGCACAGATACGCAGTATTTT	CASSPPGLAVTSTDTQYF
TRBD2	TRBV19	TRBJ2-2	.	TGTGCCAGTAGTCGCGACTATCGGACTAGCGGGACTCTCACCGGGGAGCTGTTTTTT	CASSRDYRTSGTLTGELFF
.	TRBV6-2/TRBV6-3	TRBJ1-1	.	TGTGCCAGCAGTTGGTCAGGTTCGTCTGAAGCTTTCTTT	CASSWSGSSEAFF
TRBD2	TRBV12-5	TRBJ2-1	.	TGTGCTAGTGGTTTGGGACTAGCGGGTCTCAATGAGCAGTTCTTC	CASGLGLAGLNEQFF
TRBD1	TRBV9	TRBJ1-1	.	TGTGCCAGCAGCGCCTCCGGGACAGGGAGTTGGGCTTTCTTT	CASSASGTGSWAFF
.	TRBV29-1	TRBJ2-1	.	TGCAGCGTTGAAAAGGGTCGGGGAAATGAGCAGTTCTTC	CSVEKGRGNEQFF
TRBD1	TRBV3-1/TRBV3-2	TRBJ1-3	.	TGTGCCAGCAGTTACCGGGACAGAGGAAACACCATATATTTT	CASSYRDRGNTIYF
TRBD1	TRBV28	TRBJ1-5	.	TGTGCCACATCCAGGGGGCAACAAGGGCAGCCCCAGCATTTT	CATSRGQQGQPQHF
TRBD1	TRBV29-1	TRBJ2-7	once	TGCAGCGTTCTGACAGGGGGTCACTACGAGCAGTACTTC	CSVLTGGHYEQYF
TRBD1	TRBV18	TRBJ2-5	.	TGTGCCAGCTCACACATAACAGGGGAACCGCAGTACTTC	CASSHITGEPQYF
.	TRBV28	TRBJ1-5	.	TGTGCCAGCAGTTTGGAGTTTAGGCAGCCCCAGCATTTT	CASSLEFRQPQHF
TRBD2	TRBV5-1	TRBJ2-7	.	TGCGCCAGCAGCCAAAGGAGGGACAGAGCCTGGACTAGCGACCTCTACGAGCAGTACTTC	CASSQRRDRAWTSDLYEQYF
.	TRBV7-9	TRBJ1-1	.	TGTGCCAGCAGCTTAGGGGGGACATCACGAGGGAACACTGAAGCTTTCTTT	CASSLGGTSRGNTEAFF
TRBD1	TRBV24-1	TRBJ2-5	.	TGTGCCACCATGGGGACAGGGGCCTTTGGGGAGACCCAGTACTTC	CATMGTGAFGETQYF
TRBD1	TRBV4-1	TRBJ1-1	.	TGCGCCAGCAGCCAACACCCGGGACAGCAGGAAGCTTTCTTT	CASSQHPGQQEAFF
.	TRBV25-1	TRBJ2-1	.	TGTGCCAGCACCCGAGCCGGGAGCTCCTACAATGAGCAGTTCTTC	CASTRAGSSYNEQFF
.	TRBV15	TRBJ1-2	.	TGTGCCACCAGCAGAGAGAGACAGAACTATGGCTACACCTTC	CATSRERQNYGYTF